Shown below are 8 T cell receptor beta chains from a single sample sequenced in a study of naive and memory T cell subsets (dated by TCRdb to between 2016 and 2019). Library preparation was by UMI-ligation and nested PCR. TCRdb lists the instrument as Illumina MiSeq. An equimolar mix of two oligonucleotides covering both TRBC1 and TRBC2 was used as the beta constant-region primer. The public reads were quality trimmed at Q25 with fastp and then assembled into clones with MiXCR by TCRdb, keeping productive beta chains. When rows share a CDR3 protein, they turn into one entry using the most common DNA and genes. This sample lists fewer than 40,000 distinct CDR3 sequences; 13% were detected once. The top ten hold 22% of the sample. Material for sequencing was effector memory CD4+ T cells from blood. Per the publication, the cell subset or site label means: effector memory, CD45RA- CD27-. The receptor set was obtained from a human donor in good health.

This clonotype was counted only a few times. The chain joins TRBV18 to TRBJ2-1; D might be TRBD2 (6 bases). The CDR3 runs 14 residues. V was pared by 6 bases and J by 1 base, with 10 bases between. Germline values: CDR1 KGHSH, CDR2 LQKENI. CDR3 DNA: TGTGCCAGCTCTTTTAGCGGATCCTACAATGAGCAGTTCTTC. Protein product: CASSFSGSYNEQFF. Full variable domain (remainder filled in from reference TRBV18 and TRBJ2-1): NAGVMQNPRHLVRRRGQEARLRCSPMKGHSHVYWYRQLPEEGLKFMVYLQKENIIDESGMPKERFSAEFPKEGPSILRIQQVVRGDSAAYFCASSFSGSYNEQFFGPGTRLTVL.

The sample holds many counts of this clonotype. V and J are TRBV7-6 and TRBJ2-3; a weak D match, TRBD2 (6 bases). V lost 6 bases and J lost 5, with 12 bases in between. Per the germline V gene, CDR1 is SGHVS and CDR2 is FNYEAQ. The CDR3 covers 13 residues. In DNA form, the CDR3 reads TGTGCCAGCAGTTGGAGACTAGAAGATACGCAGTATTTT. Translated: CASSWRLEDTQYF.

This clonotype turned up a few times. The chain has TRBV2 and TRBJ1-5; 10 positions match TRBD1. Germline CDR1 is SNHLY and CDR2 is FYNNEI. This CDR3 comprises 13 residues. With V trimmed by 8 bases and J by 7 bases, 5 bases remained unmatched. The CDR3 reads CASYRDRGQPQHF. CDR3 sequence (DNA): TGTGCCAGCTACCGGGACAGGGGCCAGCCCCAGCATTTT.

This clonotype was seen more than once but under ten times. V and J are TRBV27 and TRBJ1-5; tentatively, D is TRBD1 (6 bases). This CDR3 comprises 15 residues. The V end was cut by 4 bases, the J end by 0 bases, with 10 bases between. Germline CDR1 and CDR2: MNHEY and SMNVEV (reference sequence). For the CDR3, the DNA is TGTGCCAGCAGTTGGACAGCGTATAGCAATCAGCCCCAGCATTTT. Translation gives CASSWTAYSNQPQHF.

This chain uses TRBV24-1 with TRBJ2-1; 8 bases are a match to TRBD2. V gave up 3 bases and J gave up 7 bases; unmatched junction bases: 10. Germline CDR1 and CDR2: KGHDR and SFDVKD. CDR3 length: 16 amino acids. In DNA form, the CDR3 reads TGTGCCACCAGTGATACCGGGAGGGCCGGGGGAAATGAGCAGTTCTTC. Translation gives CATSDTGRAGGNEQFF.

The table lists this clonotype with a few counts. This sequence joins TRBV20-1 and TRBJ2-6, with D tentatively TRBD1 (5 bases). V lost 5 bases to trimming and J lost 2 bases, with 13 bases between them. Germline V CDR1 and CDR2: DFQATT, SNEGSKA (reference sequence). The CDR3 has 15 residues. CDR3 region: CSARARGTGANVLTF. CDR3 bases: TGCAGTGCTCGTGCAAGGGGCACTGGGGCCAACGTCCTGACTTTC.

The chain's CDR3 is CASSGARRDIQYF. In nucleotides, the CDR3 is TGTGCCAGCAGTGGGGCCCGGAGGGACATTCAGTACTTC. This chain links TRBV6-1 with TRBJ2-4; a weak D match, TRBD2 (6 bases). Trimming removed 4 bases from V and 8 bases from J, with 12 bases in between. Per germline, CDR1 MNHNS and CDR2 SASEGT. The length of the CDR3 is 13 residues.

V usage is TRBV7-2 and J usage is TRBJ2-1; 14 bases are a match to TRBD2. The CDR3 loop spans 16 amino acids. Losses at the gene ends were 1 base for V and 7 bases for J; bases not matched to a gene: 3. CDR1 and CDR2 (germline): SGHTA, FQGNSA. CDR3 sequence reads: CASSLGLAGGSNEQFF. Written as DNA, the CDR3 is TGTGCCAGCAGCTTAGGACTAGCGGGAGGGTCGAATGAGCAGTTCTTC.